This is a list of T cell receptor beta chains from one sample in a study of T cells after posttransplantation cyclophosphamide. TCRdb's copy holds only in-frame clones and misses some; the assay was immunoSEQ multiplex PCR. In the table there are 8,000 to 10,000 clones, roughly 85% of which are singletons. Here the sequenced sample was PBMCs, taken 1,900 to 2,000 days after a stem cell transplant with posttransplant cyclophosphamide. The receptors originated from a female patient aged 40-49 years who received an allogeneic stem cell transplant from a related donor, was CMV-positive, and had no GVHD. Some of the T cells might come from the graft donor. Each CDR3 is given with its conserved first and last residue. The order of the fields is J gene, clone size, D gene, V gene, CDR3 protein, CDR3 DNA. A D gene is named only where the DNA matches it firmly. Some rows have no size entry. The others give once, few or many, or a class for an expanded clone.

J gene: TRBJ1-4
clone size: NA
D gene: TRBD1
V gene: TRBV28
CDR3 protein: CASSLIGQGGEKLFF
CDR3 DNA: TGTGCCAGCAGTCTCATAGGACAGGGCGGTGAAAAACTGTTTTTT

J gene: TRBJ2-1
clone size: NA
D gene: TRBD1
V gene: TRBV7-9
CDR3 protein: CASTPTGRNEQFF
CDR3 DNA: TGTGCCAGCACCCCGACAGGGCGGAATGAGCAGTTCTTC

J gene: TRBJ1-2
clone size: NA
D gene: TRBD1
V gene: TRBV7-2
CDR3 protein: CASSLVGGGLTGDAGYTF
CDR3 DNA: TGTGCCAGCAGCTTAGTAGGGGGCGGGCTCACAGGGGACGCGGGCTACACCTTC

J gene: TRBJ2-7
clone size: NA
D gene: NA
V gene: TRBV21-1
CDR3 protein: CASSNCGTGAYEQYF
CDR3 DNA: TGTGCCAGCAGCAATTGTGGGACAGGGGCGTACGAGCAGTACTTC

J gene: TRBJ2-3
clone size: NA
D gene: NA
V gene: TRBV6-1
CDR3 protein: CASSEGPTDTQYF
CDR3 DNA: TGTGCCAGCAGTGAAGGGCCCACAGATACGCAGTATTTT

J gene: TRBJ2-1
clone size: NA
D gene: TRBD1
V gene: TRBV5-4
CDR3 protein: CASSGSGGFYNEQFF
CDR3 DNA: TGTGCCAGCAGCGGATCAGGGGGCTTTTACAATGAGCAGTTCTTC

J gene: TRBJ1-1
clone size: NA
D gene: NA
V gene: TRBV11-2
CDR3 protein: CASSTTGASGTEAFF
CDR3 DNA: TGTGCCAGCAGTACTACCGGAGCTTCGGGCACTGAAGCTTTCTTT

J gene: TRBJ1-1
clone size: NA
D gene: TRBD1
V gene: TRBV25-1
CDR3 protein: CASSESSGSGGAFF
CDR3 DNA: TGTGCCAGCAGTGAATCCTCAGGGTCAGGGGGAGCTTTCTTT

J gene: TRBJ2-7
clone size: NA
D gene: TRBD1
V gene: TRBV5-5
CDR3 protein: CASSLGNDRVVYEQYF
CDR3 DNA: TGTGCCAGCAGCTTGGGGAACGACAGGGTGGTCTACGAGCAGTACTTC

J gene: TRBJ1-4
clone size: NA
D gene: NA
V gene: TRBV11-2
CDR3 protein: CASRHPGTNEKLFF
CDR3 DNA: TGTGCCAGCAGACACCCGGGGACTAATGAAAAACTGTTTTTT

J gene: TRBJ2-1
clone size: NA
D gene: TRBD1
V gene: TRBV6-4
CDR3 protein: CASSDSWRQGDEQFF
CDR3 DNA: TGTGCCAGCAGTGACTCCTGGCGACAGGGGGATGAGCAGTTCTTC

J gene: TRBJ2-3
clone size: NA
D gene: TRBD2
V gene: TRBV27
CDR3 protein: CASTLKRLAVSTDTQYF
CDR3 DNA: TGTGCCAGCACTCTAAAGAGACTAGCGGTTAGCACAGATACGCAGTATTTT

J gene: TRBJ1-5
clone size: once
D gene: TRBD1
V gene: TRBV27
CDR3 protein: CASSLIQGAGQPQHF
CDR3 DNA: TGTGCCAGCAGTTTAATACAGGGGGCAGGTCAGCCCCAGCATTTT

J gene: TRBJ1-5
clone size: NA
D gene: NA
V gene: TRBV5-7
CDR3 protein: CASSCLCRDNQPQHF
CDR3 DNA: TGTGCCAGCAGCTGCTTATGCAGGGATAATCAGCCCCAGCATTTT

J gene: TRBJ2-3
clone size: NA
D gene: NA
V gene: TRBV9
CDR3 protein: CASSVGVSSNTDTQYF
CDR3 DNA: TGTGCCAGCAGCGTAGGGGTATCTAGCAATACAGATACGCAGTATTTT

J gene: TRBJ2-5
clone size: NA
D gene: NA
V gene: TRBV6-1
CDR3 protein: CASSAGLHRETQYF
CDR3 DNA: TGTGCCAGCAGTGCGGGACTCCACCGAGAGACCCAGTACTTC

J gene: TRBJ2-1
clone size: NA
D gene: TRBD1
V gene: TRBV6-1
CDR3 protein: CASVPLGQGANEQFF
CDR3 DNA: TGTGCCAGTGTGCCTCTTGGACAGGGGGCTAATGAGCAGTTCTTC

J gene: TRBJ2-4
clone size: NA
D gene: NA
V gene: TRBV29-1
CDR3 protein: CSARTPTKNIQYF
CDR3 DNA: TGCAGCGCACGGACACCTACAAAAAACATTCAGTACTTC

J gene: TRBJ2-3
clone size: NA
D gene: TRBD2
V gene: TRBV5-8
CDR3 protein: CASSLVSAGESTDTQYF
CDR3 DNA: TGTGCCAGCAGCTTGGTTTCAGCGGGGGAAAGCACAGATACGCAGTATTTT

J gene: TRBJ1-5
clone size: few
D gene: TRBD1
V gene: TRBV15
CDR3 protein: CATSSLDREGQPQHF
CDR3 DNA: TGTGCCACCAGCAGTTTGGACAGGGAAGGTCAGCCCCAGCATTTT

J gene: TRBJ1-1
clone size: NA
D gene: NA
V gene: TRBV10-3
CDR3 protein: CAISESKQGSTEAFF
CDR3 DNA: TGTGCCATCAGTGAGTCGAAACAGGGTAGCACTGAAGCTTTCTTT

J gene: TRBJ2-5
clone size: few
D gene: NA
V gene: TRBV7-9
CDR3 protein: CASSRGEWETQYF
CDR3 DNA: TGTGCCAGCAGCAGAGGAGAGTGGGAGACCCAGTACTTC

J gene: TRBJ2-6
clone size: NA
D gene: TRBD1
V gene: TRBV27
CDR3 protein: CATHSSTGGYGANVLTF
CDR3 DNA: TGTGCCACCCACTCCTCGACAGGGGGTTATGGGGCCAACGTCCTGACTTTC

J gene: TRBJ2-7
clone size: NA
D gene: TRBD1
V gene: TRBV11-2
CDR3 protein: CASSPAGTGLYEQYF
CDR3 DNA: TGTGCCAGCAGCCCCGCCGGGACAGGGTTGTACGAGCAGTACTTC

J gene: TRBJ1-2
clone size: NA
D gene: TRBD1
V gene: TRBV2
CDR3 protein: CASSEGGTALYGYTF
CDR3 DNA: TGTGCCAGCAGTGAAGGGGGGACAGCCCTCTATGGCTACACCTTC

J gene: TRBJ2-2
clone size: once
D gene: NA
V gene: TRBV7-9
CDR3 protein: CASSSPMKGAGELFF
CDR3 DNA: TGTGCCAGCAGTTCCCCTATGAAAGGGGCAGGGGAGCTGTTTTTT

J gene: TRBJ1-2
clone size: NA
D gene: TRBD1
V gene: TRBV14
CDR3 protein: CASRRDRGGGYTF
CDR3 DNA: TGTGCCAGCAGACGGGACAGGGGGGGAGGCTACACCTTC

J gene: TRBJ2-2
clone size: NA
D gene: TRBD1
V gene: TRBV4-1
CDR3 protein: CASSSQTGTTGELFF
CDR3 DNA: TGCGCCAGCAGCTCGCAGACAGGGACCACCGGGGAGCTGTTTTTT

J gene: TRBJ2-3
clone size: NA
D gene: TRBD2
V gene: TRBV7-3
CDR3 protein: CASSKKTLAGGTDTQYF
CDR3 DNA: TGTGCCAGCAGCAAAAAAACCCTAGCGGGTGGCACAGATACGCAGTATTTT

J gene: TRBJ2-3
clone size: NA
D gene: TRBD1
V gene: TRBV7-7
CDR3 protein: CASSKFPGTGSTDTQYF
CDR3 DNA: TGTGCCAGCAGCAAATTTCCGGGGACAGGGAGCACAGATACGCAGTATTTT

J gene: TRBJ1-5
clone size: NA
D gene: NA
V gene: TRBV7-8
CDR3 protein: CASSLMVSGGSSNQPQHF
CDR3 DNA: TGTGCCAGCAGCTTAATGGTTTCCGGGGGGAGCAGCAATCAGCCCCAGCATTTT

J gene: TRBJ2-2
clone size: few
D gene: NA
V gene: TRBV6-6
CDR3 protein: CASSPRGTGELFF
CDR3 DNA: TGTGCCAGCAGTCCTCGAGGTACCGGGGAGCTGTTTTTT

J gene: TRBJ1-5
clone size: NA
D gene: NA
V gene: TRBV2
CDR3 protein: CASTTEREPNQPQHF
CDR3 DNA: TGTGCCAGCACCACTGAGAGGGAACCCAATCAGCCCCAGCATTTT

J gene: TRBJ1-1
clone size: NA
D gene: NA
V gene: TRBV13
CDR3 protein: CASSPDRSPMNTEAFF
CDR3 DNA: TGTGCCAGCAGCCCAGACAGGTCTCCTATGAACACTGAAGCTTTCTTT

J gene: TRBJ2-3
clone size: NA
D gene: TRBD1
V gene: TRBV5-5
CDR3 protein: CASSLQGADTQYF
CDR3 DNA: TGTGCCAGCAGCTTACAGGGGGCAGATACGCAGTATTTT

J gene: TRBJ2-7
clone size: NA
D gene: NA
V gene: TRBV27
CDR3 protein: CASSLRGGKTYEQYF
CDR3 DNA: TGTGCCAGCAGTTTAAGGGGGGGGAAAACCTACGAGCAGTACTTC

J gene: TRBJ2-7
clone size: NA
D gene: NA
V gene: TRBV5-6
CDR3 protein: CASSLGDYEQYF
CDR3 DNA: TGTGCCAGCAGCTTGGGAGACTACGAGCAGTACTTC

J gene: TRBJ1-4
clone size: NA
D gene: NA
V gene: TRBV5-1
CDR3 protein: CASSRRWQPGEKLFF
CDR3 DNA: TGCGCCAGCAGCCGACGGTGGCAACCGGGAGAAAAACTGTTTTTT

J gene: TRBJ1-2
clone size: NA
D gene: NA
V gene: TRBV6-1
CDR3 protein: CASRGVGGTSIGYTF
CDR3 DNA: TGTGCCAGCAGGGGAGTGGGGGGGACTTCTATCGGCTACACCTTC

J gene: TRBJ1-1
clone size: NA
D gene: TRBD1
V gene: TRBV6-1
CDR3 protein: CASSEASTGPLTEAFF
CDR3 DNA: TGTGCCAGCAGTGAGGCCTCGACAGGGCCCCTCACTGAAGCTTTCTTT

J gene: TRBJ2-1
clone size: NA
D gene: NA
V gene: TRBV5-1
CDR3 protein: CASSLDGGPYNEQFF
CDR3 DNA: TGCGCCAGCAGCTTGGACGGGGGACCCTACAATGAGCAGTTCTTC

J gene: TRBJ1-1
clone size: few
D gene: NA
V gene: TRBV6-1
CDR3 protein: CASSEQVRARAFF
CDR3 DNA: TGTGCCAGCAGTGAACAGGTGAGGGCTCGGGCTTTCTTT

J gene: TRBJ2-5
clone size: NA
D gene: TRBD1
V gene: TRBV27
CDR3 protein: CASSLGQGGETQYF
CDR3 DNA: TGTGCCAGCAGTTTAGGACAGGGGGGAGAGACCCAGTACTTC

J gene: TRBJ1-6
clone size: NA
D gene: TRBD1
V gene: TRBV5-1
CDR3 protein: CASSFGTDSNSPLHF
CDR3 DNA: TGCGCCAGCAGCTTCGGGACAGACTCTAATTCACCCCTCCACTTT

J gene: TRBJ2-7
clone size: NA
D gene: TRBD1
V gene: TRBV6-1
CDR3 protein: CASRVDRTYEQYF
CDR3 DNA: TGTGCCAGCAGGGTGGACAGGACCTACGAGCAGTACTTC

J gene: TRBJ2-1
clone size: NA
D gene: NA
V gene: TRBV5-4
CDR3 protein: CASSLVLEQFF
CDR3 DNA: TGTGCCAGCAGCTTGGTCCTCGAGCAGTTCTTC

J gene: TRBJ1-4
clone size: NA
D gene: TRBD1
V gene: TRBV15
CDR3 protein: CATSREGVGTAATNEKLFF
CDR3 DNA: TGTGCCACCAGCAGAGAAGGGGTAGGGACAGCCGCAACTAATGAAAAACTGTTTTTT

J gene: TRBJ1-5
clone size: few
D gene: TRBD1
V gene: TRBV2
CDR3 protein: CASSEQQGGGNQPQHF
CDR3 DNA: TGTGCCAGCAGTGAACAACAGGGGGGGGGCAATCAGCCCCAGCATTTT

J gene: TRBJ2-7
clone size: NA
D gene: TRBD1
V gene: TRBV7-9
CDR3 protein: CASSLASSLGQGGNEQYF
CDR3 DNA: TGTGCCAGCAGCTTAGCCTCTTCCTTGGGACAGGGAGGAAACGAGCAGTACTTC

J gene: TRBJ2-7
clone size: NA
D gene: TRBD2
V gene: TRBV5-6
CDR3 protein: CASCGASGPPYEQYF
CDR3 DNA: TGTGCCTCCTGTGGGGCTAGCGGGCCCCCCTACGAGCAGTACTTC

J gene: TRBJ2-1
clone size: NA
D gene: NA
V gene: TRBV6-1
CDR3 protein: CASSEAGWGPLEQFF
CDR3 DNA: TGTGCCAGCAGTGAAGCCGGATGGGGCCCCTTGGAGCAGTTCTTC

J gene: TRBJ2-2
clone size: once
D gene: NA
V gene: TRBV6-5
CDR3 protein: CASYDILTGELFF
CDR3 DNA: TGTGCCAGCTACGACATACTCACCGGGGAGCTGTTTTTT

J gene: TRBJ1-1
clone size: NA
D gene: NA
V gene: TRBV7-2
CDR3 protein: CASSPSKLLENTEAFF
CDR3 DNA: TGTGCCAGCAGCCCTAGTAAGTTGTTGGAGAACACTGAAGCTTTCTTT

J gene: TRBJ2-3
clone size: NA
D gene: NA
V gene: TRBV21-1
CDR3 protein: CASSSPGSKGVTDTQYF
CDR3 DNA: TGTGCCAGCAGCTCCCCCGGGTCAAAGGGAGTTACAGATACGCAGTATTTT

J gene: TRBJ1-6
clone size: NA
D gene: TRBD1
V gene: TRBV9
CDR3 protein: CASSVRDRVTYNSPLHF
CDR3 DNA: TGTGCCAGCAGCGTCCGGGACAGGGTGACCTATAATTCGCCCCTCCACTTT

J gene: TRBJ1-2
clone size: NA
D gene: NA
V gene: TRBV5-1
CDR3 protein: CASSFGGSSYGYTF
CDR3 DNA: TGCGCCAGCAGCTTTGGAGGGAGTAGCTATGGCTACACCTTC

J gene: TRBJ2-1
clone size: NA
D gene: NA
V gene: TRBV6-1
CDR3 protein: CASSEARVSEQFF
CDR3 DNA: TGTGCCAGCAGTGAGGCCAGGGTGAGTGAGCAGTTCTTC

J gene: TRBJ1-6
clone size: NA
D gene: NA
V gene: TRBV7-9
CDR3 protein: CASSPEQGGHSPLHF
CDR3 DNA: TGTGCCAGCAGCCCGGAACAGGGAGGGCACTCACCCCTCCACTTT